This TCR beta chain was sequenced during a study of T cell clusters in autoimmune cytopenias. The overall study: The mean age of healthy donor controls was nearly 57 years, the median roughly 60 years.

In terms of frequency, this clonotype is medium-sized. TRB was amplified from about 250 ng of peripheral blood genomic DNA per sample. The germline CDR1 and CDR2 sequences are SGHVS and FNYEAQ. This CDR3 has 17 residues. Multiplex touch-down PCR amplified TRB using TRB-A and TRB-B pools in one tube. TCRdb reanalyzed the multiplex PCR reads and collapses them to one entry per CDR3 protein, without DNA. This table holds approximately 2,000 distinct CDR3 sequences. These data also featured in a second study, about T cell repertoires in aging, cancer and after chemotherapy. From that report: Untreated cancer patients had significantly lower blood TCR diversity than age-matched healthy donors. Loss of evenness, beyond lost richness, contributed to age-related TCR diversity decline in cancer patients. In each cancer cohort, median generation probability increased across chemotherapy, suggesting thymic output rebounded.

The source material was peripheral blood. The chain combines TRBV7-6 with TRBJ2-6; there is no DNA to check the TCRdb D call of TRBD2. The TCR was taken from a human donor in good health. Here the CDR3 reads CASSLGAGVSGANVLTF.